The source of this TCR beta chain is a study of CD8+ T cells in alopecia areata (dated by TCRdb to the late 2010s). With respect to the entire study: Skin from C3H/HeJ donors with spontaneous alopecia (6-12 months old) was grafted onto female C3H/HeJ recipients that were roughly 6-11 weeks old. In both human patients and the C3H/HeJ mouse model, the study applied high-throughput TCRbeta sequencing to look at T cell clonal expansion in alopecia areata. Scalp clonality was compared across normal scalp (n=4), patchy alopecia areata scalp (n=8), and alopecia totalis/universalis scalp (n=8). TCRbeta CDR3 regions were amplified by immunoSEQ multiplex PCR with 35 Vbeta forward and 13 Jbeta reverse primers. RNA was obtained with the PAXgene miRNA kit for fixed scalp, the miRNeasy kit for PBMCs, and the RNeasy kit for mouse skin. Human TCRbeta sequencing covered scalp tissue and sorted CD4+ and CD8+ peripheral blood T cells from patchy and totalis/universalis alopecia areata patients and healthy controls. Broad study findings and their caveats: Scalp TCR repertoire analysis is complicated because resident alphabeta T cells in normal human skin are also sequenced, whereas mouse skin is dominated by gammadelta T cells. Shared TCR sequences between patients were less evident than in mice, which may be partly attributable to HLA diversity in the patient population. Compared with normal scalp, lesional scalp had higher clonality and more expanded CD8+ clones, particularly in alopecia totalis/universalis, a pattern that suggests antigenic drive.

From the cysteine up to the phenylalanine, the CDR3 has a length of 15 residues. Part of the CDR3 DNA is given, 33 bases translated from base 1. Via the germline V gene, CDR1 is NSHNY and CDR2 SYGAGN. Relative to germline, V is missing 4 bases and J is missing 3 bases, with 7 bases of the junction outside any gene match. Regarding this clone: The antigen it binds to is not known. Gene names and germline sequences here are the mouse ones. The CDR3 extends 4 residues past the end of the read, so its final part is completed from the germline J gene. The same CDR3 arises from other DNA sequences in this sample as well.

The method was the immunoSEQ multiplex PCR assay. RNA was extracted from all samples and reverse transcribed into cDNA, which served as template for TCR sequencing. First-strand cDNA was synthesized using SuperScript III with a 2:1 mix of oligo-dT and random hexamers. Amplification bias was assessed with a synthetic immune receptor repertoire, and residual bias was removed computationally. Libraries were sequenced on Illumina HiSeq with 60 bp reads covering the CDR3, read from J toward V. Regarding the original processing steps: Raw reads were preprocessed to remove errors, and CDR3 was defined by IMGT conventions from the conserved cysteine to phenylalanine. Clonality was computed as 1 minus the Shannon entropy, with the entropy normalized by log2 of the number of productive unique TCRs. CD4 or CD8 identity of scalp clones was inferred by cross-referencing scalp TCRbeta sequences with sorted blood CD4 and CD8 repertoires. TCRdb mirrors the immuneACCESS table, restricted to in-frame sequences. Some clones are absent from its copies; in checked studies, under half trace to an unresolved V gene, and the reason for the others is unknown. That table furnishes V, J and clone size, whereas the DNA furnished D and trimming. For this sample, roughly 260,000 clones are listed, none of them singletons. The ten largest clones add up to approximately 1.2% of the sample.

Pooled mouse cutaneous lymph node cells were stained for CD4, CD8alpha, NKG2D, NKG2ACE and other markers, then sorted on a BD Influx. The source material was CD4+ T cells sorted from a lymph node. Recombination linked TRBV13-1 to TRBJ2-7, with 10 central nucleotides matching TRBD1. The sequence was obtained from a C3H/HeJ mouse with alopecia areata. The haplotype of this strain at the MHC is H2-k. The sequenced part of the CDR3 DNA is TGTGCCAGCAGTCCTCCGGGACAGGGGAGCTAT. It translates to CASSPPGQGSY. The full CDR3 reads CASSPPGQGSYEQYF.